This T cell receptor (beta chain) was documented in a study of cytomegalovirus exposure and HLA in healthy donors. Overall study context: Researchers previously reported finding 90 million to 130 million unique TCR beta sequences from 150 million to 200 million T cells. Whole-study findings and limits: Across HLA loci, a later analysis found differing TCR association rates, with DRB1 most and HLA-C fewest. Most of the CMV-associated TCR beta chains (in a later analysis) appeared to be HLA-restricted. About 180 TCR beta chains were listed as cytomegalovirus-associated.

The PCR made use of 60 Vbeta and 13 Jbeta primers. Sequencing used immunoSEQ multiplex PCR; TCRdb keeps in-frame clones, though not all of them. The repertoire holds roughly 99,000 clones, with about 84% as singletons. A remark on this clone: Its matching antigen is unknown.

V was pared by 1 base and J by 5 bases, with 11 bases of the junction left unmatched. CDR1 and CDR2 from the germline V gene are SGHAT and FQNNGV. The CDR3 is made up of 17 amino acids. This chain connects TRBV11-2 to TRBJ2-5, with TRBD1 matching over 9 bases. The sequenced sample was PBMCs. This sequence originates from a man aged 30 to 45 in good health and CMV-seronegative. The CDR3 region has the DNA TGTGCCAGCAGCTTAGGACAGGGGGTCGGTACTACGGAGACCCAGTACTTC. This codes for CASSLGQGVGTTETQYF.